The source of this T cell receptor beta chain is a study of blood T cell repertoires in COVID-19. In the study overall: The analysed material was cDNA or gDNA that came from T cells, B-cell-depleted T cells, or PBMCs.

The ends were cut back, 0 bases at V and 1 base at J, with 6 bases in the middle. This CDR3 is built from 14 residues. Germline V gene data show CDR1 as LGHNA and CDR2 as YNFKEQ. It was during active infection that Seattle patients were enrolled and then longitudinally followed. Original handling: Counts of nucleated cells, estimated from reference gene primer amplification, were obtained. TCRdb keeps only in-frame clones here, not all; method: immunoSEQ multiplex PCR. The V and J calls and clone size were taken over from that table, and D and trimming were inferred from the DNA. Among a few hundred thousand clones listed, 90% were seen once.

The clonotype originates from a woman between 40 and 50 years old with COVID-19, enrolled during active disease. Material: peripheral blood. V usage is TRBV4-2 and J usage is TRBJ1-1; no clear D gene. CDR3: CASSQESRNTEAFF. The CDR3 nucleotides are TGTGCCAGCAGCCAAGAATCTAGGAACACTGAAGCTTTCTTT.